Listed here are 14 T cell receptor beta chains from one sample, sequenced in a study of a mutant IDH1 vaccine in newly diagnosed glioma. TCRdb keeps only in-frame clones here, not all; method: immunoSEQ multiplex PCR. Among approximately 44,000 clones, around 93% were seen once, and the ten largest hold over 3.5%. For these TCRs, the target antigens are not known. Described time point: week 23, last vaccination. With topical imiquimod, each dose of the vaccine consisted of 300 ug of mutant IDH1 20-mer peptide. Sample: PBMCs, taken from a glioma patient whose treatment included an IDH1 peptide vaccine. The receptors shown here come from a middle-aged man with glioma.

The chain joins TRBV30 to TRBJ1-1, with 8 bases that match TRBD1. This CDR3 region has 13 residues. The ends lost 3 bases at V and 5 bases at J; junction bases unmatched: 5. Germline V CDR1 and CDR2: GTSNPN, SVGIG (reference sequence). The CDR3 nucleotides are TGTGCCTGGAGAACAGACAGGGGAACTGAAGCTTTCTTT. Translation: CAWRTDRGTEAFF.

This chain links TRBV29-1 with TRBJ2-2; D remains ambiguous. The CDR3 spans 13 residues. Germline assignment: CDR1 SQVTM and CDR2 ANQGSEA. V was trimmed by 4 bases and J by 2 bases, leaving 8 bases between them. Here the CDR3 DNA reads TGCAGCGTTGGGCAGCGTAACACCGGGGAGCTGTTTTTT. Residues: CSVGQRNTGELFF.

CDR3 amino acids: CASKRGQVNYGYTF. CDR3 in DNA: TGTGCCTCCAAGCGCGGGCAGGTGAACTATGGCTACACCTTC. The rearrangement links TRBV30 to TRBJ1-2; the D is unclear. Trimming shortened V by 7 bases and J by 2 bases, and 17 bases separated the two germline ends. Germline loops: CDR1 GTSNPN, CDR2 SVGIG (reference sequence). The CDR3 runs 14 residues.

This chain links TRBV5-1 with TRBJ1-1, with D perhaps matching TRBD1 (6 bases). Germline V CDR1 and CDR2: SGHRS, YFSETQ. The CDR3 extends over 14 amino acids. V was clipped by 7 bases and J by 1 base, with 14 bases between them. DNA of the CDR3: TGCGCCAGCGGGGGAGGGGGGGCGAACACTGAAGCTTTCTTT. This gives the protein CASGGGGANTEAFF.

As DNA, the CDR3 is TGTGCCAGCAGCTTAGCGGCAGCAAATGAAGCTTTCTTT. Translating it yields CASSLAAANEAFF. The genes are TRBV7-9 and TRBJ1-1; no reliable D call. CDR3 length: 13 amino acids. Trimming pared 0 bases from V and 7 bases from J, leaving 9 bases between. The germline V gene has CDR1 SEHNR and CDR2 FQNEAQ (reference sequence).

This clone was recorded once. This rearrangement joins TRBV4-3 to TRBJ1-5, with 8 bases that match TRBD1. CDR3 length equals 16 residues. The germline V gene encodes CDR1 LGHNA and CDR2 YSLEER. V was clipped by 0 bases and J by 7 bases; unmatched bases: 8. The CDR3 reads CASSQDLDRASQPQHF. For the CDR3, the DNA is TGCGCCAGCAGCCAAGATCTGGACAGGGCGTCGCAGCCCCAGCATTTT.

This chain uses TRBV5-1 with TRBJ2-2, with 8 bases that match TRBD1. The V gene's germline CDR1 is SGHRS and CDR2 YFSETQ. J gave up 3 bases and V 0 bases, and 4 bases lay outside the gene matches. The CDR3 totals 16 residues. CDR3 region: CASSLAGQGHTGELFF. The CDR3 DNA reads TGCGCCAGCAGCTTGGCCGGACAGGGACACACCGGGGAGCTGTTTTTT. The whole variable domain, remainder taken from reference TRBV5-1 and TRBJ2-2, is KAGVTQTPRYLIKTRGQQVTLSCSPISGHRSVSWYQQTPGQGLQFLFEYFSETQRNKGNFPGRFSGRQFSNSRSEMNVSTLELGDSALYLCASSLAGQGHTGELFFGEGSRLTVL.

The gene calls are TRBV19 and TRBJ2-4; a possible D gene is TRBD1 (5 bases). CDR3 length equals 15 residues. From germline, CDR1 is LNHDA and CDR2 SQIVND (reference sequence). Trimming pared 6 bases from V and 0 bases from J, leaving 12 bases between. The chain's CDR3 is CASRSRTIAKNIQYF. The DNA for the CDR3 is TGTGCCAGTAGATCTAGGACAATAGCCAAAAACATTCAGTACTTC.

The J gene is TRBJ1-1, the V gene TRBV6-5; no reliable D call. CDR1 is MNHEY and CDR2 is SVGAGI in the germline V gene. This CDR3 is built from 14 residues. The V gene lost 7 bases and the J gene lost 4 bases, with 16 bases spanning the gap. The DNA for the CDR3 is TGTGCCAGCAAGGCGACGGGATGGGGCACTGAAGCTTTCTTT. It yields the protein CASKATGWGTEAFF.

The chain is built from TRBV4-1 and TRBJ2-1; D not resolved. V was shortened by 5 bases and J by 10 bases, with 15 bases between the two germline ends. Germline V gene sequence: CDR1 MGHRA, CDR2 YSYEKL. This CDR3 spans 13 amino acids. CDR3 amino acids: CASSSSDRLEQFF. Written as DNA, the CDR3 is TGCGCCAGCAGCTCAAGCGATAGGTTAGAGCAGTTCTTC.

As regards this clone: The junction differs from germline at one of its ends, possibly a read error. The genes are TRBV7-6 and TRBJ2-1, with TRBD2 matching over 12 bases. The CDR3 runs 15 residues. Looked up from germline, CDR1 is SGHVS and CDR2 is FNYEAQ. The CDR3 loop is CASSMGLAGRIGPLF. CDR3 nucleotides: TGTGCCAGCAGCATGGGACTAGCGGGTCGTATAGGCCCGCTCTTC.

The V and J genes are TRBV7-6 and TRBJ1-5; D is ambiguous. Germline CDR1 SGHVS, CDR2 FNYEAQ. The CDR3 runs to 15 residues. V was cut by 2 bases and J by 4 bases, with 12 bases left in between. The CDR3, as DNA: TGTGCCAGCAGCTTAACTACTGAACCAAATCAGCCCCAGCATTTT. It is translated as CASSLTTEPNQPQHF.

The sample holds one count of this clone. The chain couples TRBV5-1 to TRBJ2-2; unclear D gene. V was clipped by 1 base and J by 5 bases, with 15 bases between them. Germline-derived CDR1 and CDR2 are SGHRS and YFSETQ. The CDR3 loop spans 16 amino acids. CDR3 DNA: TGCGCCAGCAGCTTGTGGGCGATCCGCGAAACCGGGGAGCTGTTTTTT. Encoded protein: CASSLWAIRETGELFF.

This clone was picked up one time. The chain joins TRBV29-1 to TRBJ1-1, with a weak D call TRBD1 (5 bases). This CDR3 is 14 amino acids long. V was pared by 4 bases and J by 0 bases, with 12 bases between. Germline V gene lookup returns CDR1 SQVTM and CDR2 ANQGSEA. The CDR3 coding sequence is TGCAGCGTTGGAGTTTCGGGGCTGAACACTGAAGCTTTCTTT. Its translation is CSVGVSGLNTEAFF. The whole variable domain, remainder taken from reference TRBV29-1 and TRBJ1-1, is SAVISQKPSRDICQRGTSLTIQCQVDSQVTMMFWYRQQPGQSLTLIATANQGSEATYESGFVIDKFPISRPNLTFSTLTVSNMSPEDSSIYLCSVGVSGLNTEAFFGQGTRLTVV.